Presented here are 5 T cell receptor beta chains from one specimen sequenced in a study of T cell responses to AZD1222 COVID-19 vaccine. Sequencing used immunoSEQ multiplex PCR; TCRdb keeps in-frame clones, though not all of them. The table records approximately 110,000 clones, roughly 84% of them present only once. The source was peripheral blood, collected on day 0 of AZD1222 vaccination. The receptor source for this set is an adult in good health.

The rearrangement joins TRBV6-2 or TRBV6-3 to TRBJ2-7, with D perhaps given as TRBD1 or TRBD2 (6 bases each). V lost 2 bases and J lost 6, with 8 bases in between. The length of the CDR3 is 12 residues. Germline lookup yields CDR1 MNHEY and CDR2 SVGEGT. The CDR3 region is CASSYKGGEQYF. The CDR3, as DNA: TGTGCCAGCAGTTACAAGGGGGGCGAGCAGTACTTC.

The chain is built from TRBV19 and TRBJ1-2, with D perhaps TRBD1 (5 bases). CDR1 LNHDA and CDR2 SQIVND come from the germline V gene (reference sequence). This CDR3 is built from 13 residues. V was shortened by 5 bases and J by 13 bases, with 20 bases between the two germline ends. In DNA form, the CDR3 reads TGTGCCAGTAGTCCCCTCGGCGCAGGGCCTCCCACCTTC. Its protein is CASSPLGAGPPTF.

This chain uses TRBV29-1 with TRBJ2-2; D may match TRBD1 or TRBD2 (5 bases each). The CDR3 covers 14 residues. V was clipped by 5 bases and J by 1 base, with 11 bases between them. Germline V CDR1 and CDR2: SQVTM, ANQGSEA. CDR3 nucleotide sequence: TGCAGCGTTTGGCGTGGGGGGAACACCGGGGAGCTGTTTTTT. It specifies CSVWRGGNTGELFF.

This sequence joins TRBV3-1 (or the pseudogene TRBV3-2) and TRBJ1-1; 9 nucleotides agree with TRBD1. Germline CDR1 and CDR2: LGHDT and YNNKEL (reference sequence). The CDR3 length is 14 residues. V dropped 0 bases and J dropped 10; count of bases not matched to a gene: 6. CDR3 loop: CASSQDQVQGAAFF. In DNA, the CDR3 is TGTGCCAGCAGCCAAGATCAGGTACAGGGGGCAGCTTTCTTT.

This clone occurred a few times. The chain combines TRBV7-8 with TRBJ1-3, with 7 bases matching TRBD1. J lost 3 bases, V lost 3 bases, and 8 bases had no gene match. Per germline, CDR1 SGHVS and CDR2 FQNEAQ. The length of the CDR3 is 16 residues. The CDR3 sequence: CASSLNRGRVGNTIYF. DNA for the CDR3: TGTGCCAGCAGCTTGAACAGGGGAAGAGTTGGAAACACCATATATTTT.